These 9 T cell receptor beta chains were sequenced from one sample in a study of blood T cell repertoires in COVID-19 (dated by TCRdb to between 2020 and 2021). The method behind the library was the immunoSEQ multiplex PCR assay. TCRdb obtained this table from immuneACCESS and retained in-frame rearrangements with V and J assigned. These tables miss some clones; where compared with another copy, unresolved V genes account for less than half of the shortfall, and the remainder is unexplained. For this sample the table gives 85,000 to 100,000 clones, of which 65% to 90% were detected only once. Jointly, the top ten make up 3.8% of the sample. Sequenced input: peripheral blood. The receptors originated from a man in his sixties with acute or convalescent COVID-19.

The rearrangement links TRBV5-6 to TRBJ2-7; 9 bases fit TRBD2. Germline V gene lookup returns CDR1 SGHDT and CDR2 YYEEEE. J gave up 4 bases and V 2 bases, and 4 bases lay outside the gene matches. The CDR3 consists of 14 residues. The CDR3 here is CASSFPGLAYEQYF. CDR3 coding DNA: TGTGCCAGCAGCTTCCCGGGACTAGCTTACGAGCAGTACTTC.

The chain employs TRBV7-9 and TRBJ2-7, with D possibly TRBD1 on 5 matching bases. Between the trimmed V and J ends, which lost 5 bases and 1 base, there was a span of 18 bases. The CDR3 runs to 16 residues. CDR1 is SEHNR, CDR2 FQNEAQ, per germline (reference sequence). The CDR3 DNA follows: TGTGCCAGCAGCCCCAGTTTCAGGGATGGGTCCTACGAGCAGTACTTC. This sequence encodes CASSPSFRDGSYEQYF.

This clone was recorded only once. The junction departs from germline at one end; a sequencing error may be responsible. The V call is TRBV10-2, the J call TRBJ2-7, with a tentative D call TRBD1 (6 bases). The CDR3 loop spans 15 amino acids. Germline values: CDR1 WSHSY, CDR2 SAAADI. The CDR3 nucleotides are TGCGCCAGCAGTGTCAGGGGACGGTTCTCCAACGAGCAGTACTTC. Protein: CASSVRGRFSNEQYF.

The chain uses TRBV5-6 and TRBJ1-2; 8 bases align to TRBD1. The CDR3 extends over 15 amino acids. J gave up 4 bases and V 3 bases, and 8 bases lay outside the gene matches. Germline V lookup: CDR1 SGHDT, CDR2 YYEEEE. The CDR3 spells CASSWDRPLFYGYTF. As DNA, the CDR3 is TGTGCCAGCAGCTGGGACAGGCCGCTCTTCTATGGCTACACCTTC. Full variable domain (outside the CDR3, taken from reference TRBV5-6 and TRBJ1-2): DAGVTQSPTHLIKTRGQQVTLRCSPKSGHDTVSWYQQALGQGPQFIFQYYEEEERQRGNFPDRFSGHQFPNYSSELNVNALLLGDSALYLCASSWDRPLFYGYTFGSGTRLTVV.

The chain employs TRBV9 and TRBJ2-7, with 13 bases that match TRBD2. The CDR3 is 14 amino acids. V was clipped by 4 bases and J by 8 bases; unmatched bases: 6. Per the germline V gene, CDR1 is SGDLS and CDR2 is YYNGEE. CDR3 bases: TGTGCCAGCAGCCCGGGACTAGCGGGATTACAGCAGTACTTC. The encoded protein is CASSPGLAGLQQYF.

The rearrangement joins TRBV30 to TRBJ2-1, with 10 bases fitting TRBD2. The CDR3 contains 16 residues. V dropped 1 base and J dropped 6; count of bases not matched to a gene: 9. Germline CDR1 reads GTSNPN; CDR2 reads SVGIG (reference sequence). The CDR3 sequence: CAWSGGLARLGNEQFF. CDR3 in DNA: TGTGCCTGGAGTGGGGGACTAGCGAGGTTGGGCAATGAGCAGTTCTTC.

J is TRBJ1-2 and V is TRBV5-4; 12 nucleotides line up with TRBD1. The CDR3 spans 17 residues. Germline assignment: CDR1 SGHNT and CDR2 YYREEE (reference sequence). The J segment lost 0 bases and the V segment lost 3 bases, leaving 6 bases of the junction unmatched. This CDR3 is CASSSPGQGAANYGYTF. In DNA, the CDR3 is TGTGCCAGCAGCTCACCGGGACAGGGGGCGGCTAACTATGGCTACACCTTC.

This clone appeared a few times. The chain carries TRBV5-1 and TRBJ2-7; 7 nucleotides line up with TRBD1. Germline CDR1 and CDR2: SGHRS and YFSETQ. CDR3 length: 15 residues. Unmatched junction bases numbered 6, after V lost 2 bases and J lost 1 base. Written as DNA, the CDR3 is TGCGCCAGCAGCTTACAGGGGCCATCATCCTACGAGCAGTACTTC. Protein sequence: CASSLQGPSSYEQYF.

The V call is TRBV30, the J call TRBJ2-7, with TRBD1 matching 12 bases. The CDR3 totals 14 residues. Per the germline V gene, CDR1 is GTSNPN and CDR2 is SVGIG (reference sequence). V shed 6 bases, J shed 4 bases, and the junction held 7 bases outside the gene matches. The CDR3 spells CACPGTGGSYEQYF. The CDR3, as DNA: TGTGCCTGTCCCGGGACAGGGGGCTCTTACGAGCAGTACTTC.